This TCR beta chain was sequenced during a study of T cells after yellow fever vaccination. Study-wide findings and caveats: The secondary response was weaker, and its peak arrived faster, on day 5 versus 15.

The CDR3 contains 16 residues. The germline gives CDR1 LGHNA, CDR2 YNFKEQ. V dropped 1 base and J dropped 7 bases, with 17 bases sitting between them. This clonotype was seen many times. No antigen is known for it. Template-switching 5'RACE yielded the TCR cDNA; a universal primer site and UMIs were added in the process. TCRdb ran MiXCR on the 5' RACE reads and lists one entry per CDR3 protein. The sample yields about 58,000 distinct CDR3 sequences, around 7% seen once. The sequenced sample was CD8+ T cells sorted from PBMCs, obtained on the day of the first yellow fever vaccination. V usage is TRBV4-2 and J usage is TRBJ1-3; no definite D call. The source of this sequence is a man aged 18 to 29 who received the YFV17D yellow fever vaccine. CDR3 residues: CASSQGAMGRENTIYF. CDR3 in DNA: TGTGCCAGCAGCCAAGGGGCCATGGGGAGGGAGAACACCATATATTTT.